This TCR beta chain was sequenced during a study of T cell repertoires and HLA-DP antigens. Overall study context: Transduced HeLa cells presented HLA-DP to CD4+ T cells.

For this clone: The antigen is undetermined.

The primer mix covered 54 TRBV segments and 13 TRBJ segments. Some clones are missing from TCRdb's copy, which holds only in-frame ones; the method was immunoSEQ multiplex PCR. The table includes more than 90,000 clones, around 93% detected once. The specimen was CD4+ T cells from PBMCs. The TCR comes from a young woman in good health and CMV-seronegative.

The CDR3 DNA is TGTGCCAGCAGCTTAATGGTGGACAGTGAAGCTTTCTTT. Encoded protein: CASSLMVDSEAFF. This sequence joins TRBV7-3 and TRBJ1-1; TRBD1 might be the D (6 bases). The V gene's germline CDR1 is SGHTA and CDR2 FQGTGA. Deletions cut 1 base from V and 7 bases from J, with 10 bases between. This CDR3 contains 13 residues.